Listed below are T cell receptor beta chains from one sample, sequenced in a study of OX40 agonist ivuxolimab in advanced cancers. Profiling relied on immunoSEQ multiplex PCR, and the TCRdb table lists in-frame clones only, not all of them. The sample contains approximately 23,000 clones, around 88% of which appear only once. Sample: CD4+ or CD8+ T cells sorted from blood, taken in a trial of the OX40 agonist ivuxolimab. All receptors come from an adult with an advanced solid tumor such as melanoma, head and neck, liver or kidney cancer. Each CDR3 is given with its conserved first and last residue. The D gene is left open where the match is weak. Size is stated for part of the rows, as once, few or many counts, or as a class when the clone is expanded.

>.|TRBJ1-5|TRBV5-6|.
CASSLWRVGNQPQHF
TGTGCCAGCAGCTTGTGGAGGGTAGGCAATCAGCCCCAGCATTTT
>.|TRBJ1-5|TRBV7-8|TRBD1
CASSLGDSLHSNQPQHF
TGTGCCAGCAGCCTTGGGGACAGTCTACATAGCAATCAGCCCCAGCATTTT
>few|TRBJ2-7|TRBV5-4|TRBD2
CASSPVGPSGSHEQYF
TGTGCCAGCAGCCCAGTCGGTCCTAGCGGGAGCCACGAGCAGTACTTC
>.|TRBJ2-7|TRBV5-6|TRBD2
CASSSTNGLAGGSFYEQYF
TGTGCCAGCAGCTCAACCAATGGACTAGCGGGAGGGAGCTTCTACGAGCAGTACTTC
>.|TRBJ2-2|TRBV6-6|.
CASSAGLEELFF
TGTGCCAGCAGTGCGGGGCTCGAGGAGCTGTTTTTT
>.|TRBJ1-1|TRBV9|.
CASSLDGVNTEAFF
TGTGCCAGCAGCTTAGATGGGGTTAACACTGAAGCTTTCTTT
>.|TRBJ2-7|TRBV29-1|TRBD2
CSVDGTSGRRPYEQYF
TGCAGCGTTGACGGGACTAGCGGGAGGCGGCCCTACGAGCAGTACTTC
>.|TRBJ2-7|TRBV6-5|.
CASRLGGGAYEQYF
TGTGCCAGCAGGTTGGGCGGAGGGGCTTACGAGCAGTACTTC
>.|TRBJ2-7|TRBV2|.
CASSILQPYEQYF
TGTGCCAGCAGTATCCTGCAACCCTACGAGCAGTACTTC
>.|TRBJ2-7|TRBV5-1|.
CASSLGSGSYEQYF
TGCGCCAGCAGCTTGGGGTCGGGCTCCTACGAGCAGTACTTC
>.|TRBJ1-5|TRBV28|.
CASSKAGYNQPQHF
TGTGCCAGCAGTAAGGCAGGGTACAATCAGCCCCAGCATTTT
>.|TRBJ1-1|TRBV7-2|.
CASSSRNTEAFF
TGTGCCAGCAGCTCTCGGAACACTGAAGCTTTCTTT
>.|TRBJ1-1|TRBV25-1|TRBD1
CASSAGTATEAFF
TGTGCCAGCAGCGCAGGGACAGCCACTGAAGCTTTCTTT
>.|TRBJ2-1|TRBV6-5|.
CASSYSGTEANNEQFF
TGTGCCAGCAGTTACTCCGGGACGGAGGCCAACAATGAGCAGTTCTTC
>once|TRBJ2-2|TRBV9|TRBD2
CASSVPFQPAGGRDTGELFF
TGTGCCAGCAGCGTTCCCTTCCAGCCAGCGGGAGGGAGGGACACCGGGGAGCTGTTTTTT
>.|TRBJ2-2|TRBV7-2|.
CASSLERKGLFF
TGTGCCAGCAGCTTAGAACGAAAGGGGCTGTTTTTT
>.|TRBJ2-3|TRBV7-2|.
CASRPLGRGNTDTQYF
TGTGCCAGCAGACCGCTAGGGCGGGGCAACACAGATACGCAGTATTTT
>.|TRBJ2-3|TRBV18|.
CASSQKGGRTDTQYF
TGTGCCAGCTCCCAGAAGGGGGGCCGGACAGATACGCAGTATTTT
>.|TRBJ2-1|TRBV29-1|.
CSVEDLGYGTSYNEQFF
TGCAGCGTTGAAGATCTGGGCTACGGAACCTCCTACAATGAGCAGTTCTTC
>.|TRBJ2-1|TRBV9|.
CASSATGVGSYNEQFF
TGTGCCAGCAGCGCGACGGGGGTCGGCTCCTACAATGAGCAGTTCTTC
>few|TRBJ2-7|TRBV7-9|.
CASSPTGTDSFFYEQYF
TGTGCCAGCAGCCCTACAGGAACGGACTCTTTTTTCTACGAGCAGTACTTC
>.|TRBJ2-2|TRBV27|TRBD2
CASRSGSYTGELFF
TGTGCCAGCAGGAGCGGGAGCTACACCGGGGAGCTGTTTTTT
>.|TRBJ2-7|TRBV7-8|.
CASSFTVYEQYF
TGTGCCAGCAGCTTTACAGTCTACGAGCAGTACTTC
>.|TRBJ2-7|TRBV29-1|.
CSVEPSGGEQYF
TGCAGCGTTGAGCCCTCCGGCGGCGAGCAGTACTTC
>once|TRBJ2-5|TRBV25-1|.
CASSEYRYQETQYF
TGTGCCAGCAGTGAATATCGGTACCAAGAGACCCAGTACTTC
>.|TRBJ2-2|TRBV13|TRBD2
CASSGRAQDHGELFF
TGTGCCAGCAGTGGGAGGGCGCAGGATCACGGGGAGCTGTTTTTT
>once|TRBJ2-1|TRBV25-1|.
CASRDGDNEQFF
TGTGCCAGCAGGGACGGAGACAATGAGCAGTTCTTC
>few|TRBJ2-7|TRBV27|TRBD2
CASSFPGTSGEQYF
TGTGCCAGCAGTTTTCCCGGGACTAGCGGCGAGCAGTACTTC
>.|TRBJ2-2|TRBV6-6|.
CASSYSIGGTGELFF
TGTGCCAGCAGTTACTCGATTGGAGGCACCGGGGAGCTGTTTTTT
>.|TRBJ2-3|TRBV10-1|TRBD2
CASSEGTSRADTQYF
TGCGCCAGCAGTGAAGGGACTAGCAGGGCGGATACGCAGTATTTT
>.|TRBJ2-7|TRBV7-8|TRBD2
CASSPVGEGGEQYF
TGTGCCAGCAGCCCAGTTGGGGAGGGAGGCGAGCAGTACTTC
>.|TRBJ1-2|TRBV6-5|.
CASSYSRRADGYTF
TGTGCCAGCAGTTACTCACGCAGAGCGGATGGCTACACCTTC
>.|TRBJ2-5|TRBV6-5|TRBD2
CASSRTSGSGETQYF
TGTGCCAGCAGTCGGACTAGCGGGAGTGGGGAGACCCAGTACTTC
>.|TRBJ1-2|TRBV30|TRBD1
CARRDRDLIYGYTF
TGTGCCCGCCGGGACAGGGACCTTATCTATGGCTACACCTTC
>.|TRBJ2-1|TRBV25-1|.
CASSVGSLYEQFF
TGTGCCAGCAGTGTAGGTAGCTTGTATGAGCAGTTCTTC
>.|TRBJ2-1|TRBV29-1|TRBD2
CSAVGQAGTSGRSSYNEQFF
TGCAGCGCAGTAGGACAGGCGGGGACTAGCGGAAGAAGCTCCTACAATGAGCAGTTCTTC
>.|TRBJ1-5|TRBV7-8|.
CASSLEATVNQPQHF
TGTGCCAGCAGCTTAGAGGCGACAGTGAATCAGCCCCAGCATTTT
>.|TRBJ2-5|TRBV7-9|.
CASSPELQETQYF
TGTGCCAGCAGCCCCGAACTCCAAGAGACCCAGTACTTC
>.|TRBJ2-5|TRBV7-9|.
CASSLAPQGGETQYF
TGTGCCAGCAGCTTAGCCCCACAGGGGGGGGAGACCCAGTACTTC
>once|TRBJ2-7|TRBV6-5|.
CASSYAPYYEQYF
TGTGCCAGCAGTTACGCGCCCTACTACGAGCAGTACTTC
>.|TRBJ2-1|TRBV25-1|TRBD2
CASSGTSGGAGNEQFF
TGTGCCAGCAGTGGGACTAGCGGGGGAGCGGGCAATGAGCAGTTCTTC
>.|TRBJ2-1|TRBV9|.
CASNPTGAYNEQFF
TGTGCCAGCAACCCCACGGGGGCCTACAATGAGCAGTTCTTC
>few|TRBJ2-1|TRBV29-1|TRBD2
CSVRGLAGDISSYNEQFF
TGCAGCGTTAGGGGACTAGCGGGAGACATAAGCTCCTACAATGAGCAGTTCTTC
>.|TRBJ1-1|TRBV4-1|.
CASSQREGNTEAFF
TGCGCCAGCAGCCAAAGGGAGGGAAACACTGAAGCTTTCTTT
>.|TRBJ2-7|TRBV11-2|.
CASSLGPFSYEQYF
TGTGCCAGCAGCTTAGGCCCCTTCTCCTACGAGCAGTACTTC